Listed here are 2 T cell receptor beta chains from one sample, sequenced in a study of T cell repertoires in cytomegalovirus infection. TCRdb used MiXCR to reprocess the reads, holding one entry per CDR3 protein. The sample has about 150,000 distinct CDR3 sequences, 23% seen once. Sequenced: PBMCs. The receptors were gathered from a human donor in good health (CMV status not recorded). Some clones in this sample may be carry-over from other donors' samples.

V and J are TRBV5-1 and TRBJ2-7; 7 positions match TRBD2. The CDR3 spans 16 residues. The germline V gene has CDR1 SGHRS and CDR2 YFSETQ. The ends lost 5 bases at V and 3 bases at J; junction bases unmatched: 14. Here the CDR3 DNA reads TGCGCCAGCAGGCCGAGAGAATCCGGGACTATCTACGAGCAGTACTTC. Amino acids: CASRPRESGTIYEQYF.

The V and J genes are TRBV5-1 and TRBJ2-1; TRBD2 matches at 9 bases. Losses at the gene ends were 2 bases for V and 8 bases for J; bases not matched to a gene: 11. The length of the CDR3 is 16 residues. Germline V gene lookup returns CDR1 SGHRS and CDR2 YFSETQ. DNA for the CDR3: TGCGCCAGCAGCTTACTCGGTAGCGGGAGAGGGTATGAGCAGTTCTTC. Its translation is CASSLLGSGRGYEQFF. Together with reference TRBV5-1 and TRBJ2-1, the CDR3 gives the full variable domain: KAGVTQTPRYLIKTRGQQVTLSCSPISGHRSVSWYQQTPGQGLQFLFEYFSETQRNKGNFPGRFSGRQFSNSRSEMNVSTLELGDSALYLCASSLLGSGRGYEQFFGPGTRLTVL.